This entry lists 27 T cell receptor beta chains sequenced from one sample in a study of blood T cell repertoires in COVID-19. Generated by immunoSEQ multiplex PCR, the TCRdb table keeps only in-frame clones and is missing some. Here the sample spans a few hundred thousand clones, approximately 89% being singletons. Sequenced input: PBMCs or T cells enriched from blood (not recorded which). These receptors came from a man under 40 who had recovered from COVID-19.

V and J are TRBV9 and TRBJ2-1; 9 positions agree with TRBD1. The CDR3 is 17 amino acids. Trimming at V came to 0 bases and at J to 6 bases, leaving 10 bases not matched to a gene. Germline CDR1 and CDR2: SGDLS and YYNGEE. In nucleotides, the CDR3 is TGTGCCAGCAGCGTAGTCGCCAACCGACAGGGGGTCAATGAGCAGTTCTTC. This gives the protein CASSVVANRQGVNEQFF.

The gene calls are TRBV12-3 or TRBV12-4 and TRBJ1-5; D unclear. The CDR3 loop spans 13 amino acids. Trimming cost V 6 bases and J 8 bases, with 14 bases left between them. CDR3 sequence (DNA): TGTGCCAGCAGCCCCAGGTCGTTGGAGCCCCAGCATTTT. Translated: CASSPRSLEPQHF.

The genes are TRBV3-1 (or the pseudogene TRBV3-2) and TRBJ2-3; 7 bases match TRBD1. The junction had 6 bases not matched to a gene; V was cut back by 1 base and J by 2 bases. The CDR3 is 16 amino acids. Germline assignment: CDR1 LGHDT and CDR2 YNNKEL (reference sequence). This CDR3 is CASSQGWTGNTDTQYF. CDR3 coding DNA: TGTGCCAGCAGCCAAGGGTGGACAGGCAACACAGATACGCAGTATTTT.

This clone occurred once. The chain couples TRBV2 to TRBJ1-5; D remains unclear. The germline V gene has CDR1 SNHLY and CDR2 FYNNEI. With 4 bases removed from V and 3 bases from J, the gap between germline ends came to 10 bases. CDR3 length: 14 residues. The DNA of the CDR3 is TGTGCCAGCAGTGTGGCGGGAATCAATCAGCCCCAGCATTTT. Translating it yields CASSVAGINQPQHF.

The gene calls are TRBV19 and TRBJ2-3; 8 bases are shared with TRBD1. This CDR3 spans 14 amino acids. Germline V gene sequence: CDR1 LNHDA, CDR2 SQIVND (reference sequence). V shed 4 bases and J 5 bases; nucleotides not matched to a gene: 5. CDR3 sequence reads: CASSRGQEIDTQYF. The DNA for the CDR3 is TGTGCCAGTAGTAGGGGACAGGAGATAGATACGCAGTATTTT.

In this sample, this clone turned up a few times. This sequence joins TRBV3-1 (or the pseudogene TRBV3-2) and TRBJ1-1; possible D gene TRBD1, 6 bases. V was clipped by 7 bases and J by 5 bases, with 17 bases between them. Germline V gene lookup returns CDR1 LGHDT and CDR2 YNNKEL (reference sequence). This CDR3 is built from 14 residues. The CDR3 region is CASNLAGAKTEAFF. CDR3 bases: TGTGCCAGCAACCTCGCGGGGGCGAAAACTGAAGCTTTCTTT.

This chain uses TRBV7-9 with TRBJ2-1, with D possibly being TRBD1 (5 bases). The germline V gene encodes CDR1 SEHNR and CDR2 FQNEAQ (reference sequence). The CDR3 loop spans 12 amino acids. Trimming took off 2 bases at V and 8 bases at J, with 7 bases between the two ends. CDR3 sequence reads: CASSLPGYEQFF. For the CDR3, the DNA is TGTGCCAGCAGCTTACCAGGGTATGAGCAGTTCTTC. Supplemented by reference TRBV7-9 and TRBJ2-1, the full variable domain reads DTGVSQNPRHKITKRGQNVTFRCDPISEHNRLYWYRQTLGQGPEFLTYFQNEAQLEKSRLLSDRFSAERPKGSFSTLEIQRTEQGDSAMYLCASSLPGYEQFFGPGTRLTVL.

CDR3 sequence (DNA): TGTGCCAGCAGTTACTCTGCAGGACAGCTGAACTATGGCTACACCTTC. Protein: CASSYSAGQLNYGYTF. The chain carries TRBV6-5 and TRBJ1-2; tentative D call: TRBD1 (6 bases). In germline, CDR1 is MNHEY, CDR2 SVGAGI. Trimming shortened V by 0 bases and J by 2 bases, and 13 bases separated the two germline ends. The CDR3 runs 16 residues.

Only one count was recorded for this clone. The CDR3 DNA follows: TGTGCCAGCTCACCCGTCGAGGTTTCCTACGAGCAGTACTTC. Translating gives CASSPVEVSYEQYF. The chain uses TRBV18 and TRBJ2-7, with unresolved D. The V and J ends lost 3 bases and 1 base respectively, with 10 bases between them. This CDR3 has 14 residues. CDR1 is KGHSH and CDR2 is LQKENI in the germline V gene.

The chain has TRBV19 and TRBJ1-1; 7 nucleotides align to TRBD1. The CDR3 is 13 amino acids. The J segment lost 7 bases and the V segment lost 4 bases, leaving 6 bases of the junction unmatched. CDR1 LNHDA and CDR2 SQIVND come from the germline V gene (reference sequence). The CDR3 DNA reads as TGTGCCAGTAGTACAGAAGGGGGCTTTGAAGCTTTCTTT. Amino acid sequence: CASSTEGGFEAFF.

This clone was recorded a few times. This chain connects TRBV27 to TRBJ1-3, with D hard to call. CDR1 is MNHEY and CDR2 is SMNVEV in the germline V gene (reference sequence). The V gene lost 5 bases and the J gene lost 0 bases, with 8 bases spanning the gap. The CDR3 covers 14 residues. The CDR3 DNA reads as TGTGCCAGCAGTAGCCGAAGCTCTGGAAACACCATATATTTT. It codes for CASSSRSSGNTIYF.

The rearrangement links TRBV6-5 to TRBJ2-7, with a weak D call TRBD2 (6 bases). The CDR3 extends over 14 amino acids. Germline V gene lookup returns CDR1 MNHEY and CDR2 SVGAGI. Between the trimmed V and J ends, which lost 2 bases and 5 bases, there was a span of 13 bases. The CDR3 nucleotides read TGTGCCAGCAGTTACGAAAACAGGAGGGACGAGCAGTACTTC. It encodes CASSYENRRDEQYF.

The V gene is TRBV5-1, the J gene TRBJ1-4; D might be TRBD1 (6 bases). V was clipped by 4 bases and J by 8 bases, with 18 bases between them. This CDR3 comprises 15 residues. From germline, CDR1 is SGHRS and CDR2 YFSETQ. The CDR3 DNA reads TGCGCCAGCAGCCGATTGGGGGAGGGGGAAGAAAAACTGTTTTTT. This translates into CASSRLGEGEEKLFF.

The chain links TRBV21-1 to TRBJ2-2; the DNA was not compared with TRBD2, the D call given in the table. TRBV21-1 is given as a pseudogene. The CDR3 contains 17 residues. CDR3 sequence reads: CASSKVTAESDTGELFF. The CDR3 region has the DNA TGTGCCAGCAGCAAAGTGACGGCGGAGTCGGACACCGGGGAGCTGTTTTTT.

A word on this clone: This sample also contains other DNA sequences that code for the same CDR3. The V and J genes are TRBV2 and TRBJ1-2; 9 bases align to TRBD1. The CDR3 has 13 residues. V was clipped by 3 bases and J by 7 bases; unmatched bases: 3. CDR1 is SNHLY and CDR2 is FYNNEI in the germline V gene. In DNA form, the CDR3 reads TGTGCCAGCAGTGAGGGACAGGGTCGTGGCTACACCTTC. It yields the protein CASSEGQGRGYTF.

This chain connects TRBV7-9 to TRBJ1-5, with 10 bases identical to TRBD1. V was clipped by 0 bases and J by 5 bases; unmatched bases: 10. Per germline, CDR1 SEHNR and CDR2 FQNEAQ (reference sequence). This CDR3 has 18 residues. CDR3 nucleotide sequence: TGTGCCAGCAGCTTAGCGCGTGACAGGGGGCGCGGGGATCAGCCCCAGCATTTT. It translates to CASSLARDRGRGDQPQHF. The entire variable domain, with the rest obtained from reference TRBV7-9 and TRBJ1-5, is as follows: DTGVSQNPRHKITKRGQNVTFRCDPISEHNRLYWYRQTLGQGPEFLTYFQNEAQLEKSRLLSDRFSAERPKGSFSTLEIQRTEQGDSAMYLCASSLARDRGRGDQPQHFGDGTRLSIL.

The rearrangement links TRBV2 to TRBJ2-3; 8 positions match TRBD1. The V gene end was trimmed by 5 bases and the J gene end by 5 bases; junction bases not matched to a gene: 6. Germline V gives CDR1 SNHLY, CDR2 FYNNEI. The CDR3 runs to 14 residues. The CDR3: CASSKDRDGDTQYF. CDR3 sequence (DNA): TGTGCCAGCAGTAAGGACAGGGATGGAGATACGCAGTATTTT.

The rearrangement links TRBV4-1 to TRBJ2-1; D possibly corresponds to TRBD2 (6 bases). The V end was cut by 2 bases, the J end by 3 bases, with 20 bases between. The length of the CDR3 is 18 residues. Germline CDR1 MGHRA, CDR2 YSYEKL. The CDR3 DNA sequence: TGCGCCAGCAGCCAATCCCACCATGGAGGGTACCTCTACAATGAGCAGTTCTTC. It codes for CASSQSHHGGYLYNEQFF.

This clone was observed once. The gene calls are TRBV6-5 and TRBJ2-5; 7 bases match TRBD2. Germline-derived CDR1 and CDR2 are MNHEY and SVGAGI. The CDR3 totals 15 residues. The trim removed 7 bases at V and 0 bases at J, leaving 8 bases unmatched. The CDR3 nucleotides read TGTGCCAGCACTAAACGGCGGGGGAACCAAGAGACCCAGTACTTC. Translated, it gives CASTKRRGNQETQYF.

The chain uses TRBV19 and TRBJ1-5; D gene uncertain. Germline loops: CDR1 LNHDA, CDR2 SQIVND (reference sequence). V lost 6 bases and J 5 bases, leaving 11 bases between the germline ends. The CDR3 is made up of 13 amino acids. As DNA, the CDR3 is TGTGCCAGTAGCCTCCGCGGGGATCAGCCCCAGCATTTT. This gives the protein CASSLRGDQPQHF. Variable domain in full (rest from reference TRBV19 and TRBJ1-5): DGGITQSPKYLFRKEGQNVTLSCEQNLNHDAMYWYRQDPGQGLRLIYYSQIVNDFQKGDIAEGYSVSREKKESFPLTVTSAQKNPTAFYLCASSLRGDQPQHFGDGTRLSIL.

On this clone itself: This CDR3 is also generated by other DNA sequences in the sample. The CDR3 spells CASSVGQGNYEQYF. The CDR3 DNA sequence: TGCGCCAGCAGCGTAGGACAGGGAAACTACGAGCAGTACTTC. The chain couples TRBV5-1 to TRBJ2-7; 8 bases map to TRBD1. This CDR3 is 14 amino acids long. In germline, CDR1 is SGHRS, CDR2 YFSETQ. V was pared by 4 bases and J by 3 bases, with 6 bases of the junction left unmatched.

This clone was counted a few times. The V and J genes are TRBV4-2 and TRBJ1-5, with D perhaps TRBD1 (6 bases). Trimming pared 1 base from V and 9 bases from J, leaving 13 bases between. This CDR3 has 14 amino acids. In germline, CDR1 is LGHNA, CDR2 YNFKEQ. CDR3 coding DNA: TGTGCCAGCAGCCAAGTCGGGGGGGGCGCGCCCCAGCATTTT. Translating it yields CASSQVGGGAPQHF.

This clone was seen only once. The genes are TRBV2 and TRBJ1-6; D remains ambiguous. The germline CDR1 and CDR2 sequences are SNHLY and FYNNEI. Trimming removed 9 bases from V and 9 bases from J, with 15 bases in between. The CDR3 loop spans 13 amino acids. The DNA for the CDR3 is TGTGCCAGTACCCCGGCGGGCACTTCACCCCTCCACTTT. Its translation is CASTPAGTSPLHF.

This clone was seen once. J is TRBJ1-1 and V is TRBV5-1, with a weak D call TRBD1 (5 bases). CDR1 SGHRS and CDR2 YFSETQ come from the germline V gene. V shed 7 bases and J shed 1 base, with 14 bases lying between them. The CDR3 is 14 amino acids. The CDR3 coding sequence is TGCGCCAGCTCCCGAGACAGCCAGAACACTGAAGCTTTCTTT. It is translated as CASSRDSQNTEAFF. Combining the CDR3 with reference TRBV5-1 and TRBJ1-1 gives the whole variable domain KAGVTQTPRYLIKTRGQQVTLSCSPISGHRSVSWYQQTPGQGLQFLFEYFSETQRNKGNFPGRFSGRQFSNSRSEMNVSTLELGDSALYLCASSRDSQNTEAFFGQGTRLTVV.

This chain connects TRBV2 to TRBJ2-3, with 7 bases aligning to TRBD2. The ends lost 5 bases at V and 3 bases at J; junction bases unmatched: 5. The CDR3 is 14 residues long. The germline CDR1 and CDR2 sequences are SNHLY and FYNNEI. CDR3 residues: CASSSGIYTDTQYF. CDR3 nucleotide sequence: TGTGCCAGCAGTAGCGGGATTTATACAGATACGCAGTATTTT.

This clone came up a few times. DNA of the CDR3: TGTGCCAGCAGCCGAGACATAACTTCACCCCTCCACTTT. It codes for CASSRDITSPLHF. V is TRBV11-3 and J is TRBJ1-6, with unresolved D. The CDR3 length is 13 residues. CDR1 and CDR2 from the germline V gene are SGHNT and YENEEA. V gave up 5 bases and J gave up 9 bases, with 11 bases separating them.

The gene calls are TRBV3-1 (or the pseudogene TRBV3-2) and TRBJ1-6; the match to TRBD1 covers 8 bases. The CDR3 has 15 amino acids. The ends lost 3 bases at V and 10 bases at J; junction bases unmatched: 8. Germline V gene lookup returns CDR1 LGHDT and CDR2 YNNKEL (reference sequence). In DNA form, the CDR3 reads TGTGCCAGCAGCCAGGCGACAGGGGTGGCGTCACCCCTCCACTTT. Its translation is CASSQATGVASPLHF.